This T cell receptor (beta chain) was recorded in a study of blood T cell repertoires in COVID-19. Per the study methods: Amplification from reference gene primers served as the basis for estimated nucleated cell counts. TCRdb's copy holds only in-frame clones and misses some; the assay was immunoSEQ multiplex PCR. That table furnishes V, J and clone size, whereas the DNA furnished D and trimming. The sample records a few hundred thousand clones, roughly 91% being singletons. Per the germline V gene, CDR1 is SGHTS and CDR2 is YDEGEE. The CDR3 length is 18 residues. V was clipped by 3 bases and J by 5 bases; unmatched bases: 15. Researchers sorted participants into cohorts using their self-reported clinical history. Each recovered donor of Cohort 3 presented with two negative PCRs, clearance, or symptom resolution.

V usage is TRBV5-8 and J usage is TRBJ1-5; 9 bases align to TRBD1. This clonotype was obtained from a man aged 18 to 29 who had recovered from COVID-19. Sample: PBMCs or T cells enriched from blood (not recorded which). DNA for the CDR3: TGTGCCAGCAGCTGGGCCCTCCAGGACAGGGGATTTCATCAGCCCCAGCATTTT. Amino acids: CASSWALQDRGFHQPQHF.